This T cell receptor beta chain appears in the sequencing data of a study of beta chain features in type 1 diabetes. Study as a whole: Cell yields, age and gender were similar between patients and healthy donors. Study results and caveats: The VDJ junctions of type 1 diabetes patients carried fewer insertions and more deletions.

Concerning this clone: Its antigen is not identified.

Expressed TCRB transcripts were sequenced after all isolated RNA was converted to cDNA. Data came from immunoSEQ multiplex PCR; TCRdb stores just in-frame clones and leaves some out. The sample includes a few hundred thousand clones, about 29% of them seen just once. Germline V gene sequence: CDR1 MGHDK, CDR2 SYGVNS. Germline trimming cut 0 bases from V and 7 bases from J; bases unmatched to any gene: 7. The CDR3 is 17 residues long. The source is a young man in good health. The J gene is TRBJ2-1, the V gene TRBV25-1, with TRBD2 matching over 12 bases. The sample comprised naive CD4+ T cells from blood. The CDR3 region has the DNA TGTGCCAGCAGTGAATATGGTGCTAGCGGGAGGGGAAATGAGCAGTTCTTC. This gives the protein CASSEYGASGRGNEQFF.